The T cell receptor (beta chain) described here comes from a study of CD8+CD57+ T cells in acquired aplastic anemia. At the level of the study: Across the sorted CD4+ and CD8+ cells, DNA amounts averaged approximately 3.1 ug.

Profiling that covered TCR beta VDJ and CDR3 relied on genomic DNA as its template. TCRdb itself ran the reads through MiXCR, one entry per CDR3 protein. This sample yields under 350,000 distinct CDR3 sequences, of which around three fifths are seen a single time; 1% to 1.5% belongs to the top ten. Previously, flow cytometry had revealed CD8+CD57+ cell expansion in the patients chosen for sequencing. Each patient gave a blood sample that was collected before any therapy had been received. Germline V gene sequence: CDR1 LNHDA, CDR2 SQIVND (reference sequence). The CDR3 spans 15 residues. Trimming cost V 4 bases and J 4 bases, with 14 bases left between them.

This chain uses TRBV19 with TRBJ1-5; D call uncertain. The clonotype comes from a human donor with aplastic anemia. Sequenced: sorted CD4+, CD8+, or CD8+CD57+ T cells (not recorded which) from PBMCs. The CDR3 nucleotides are TGTGCCAGTAGTAAATTACCGACAAGGAATCAGCCCCAGCATTTT. It is translated as CASSKLPTRNQPQHF.